This is a list of T cell receptor beta chains from one sample in a study of CD8 T cells in ankylosing spondylitis. Via MiXCR, TCRdb re-called the 5' RACE reads, giving one row per CDR3 protein. This sample has some 130,000 distinct CDR3 sequences, with roughly 8.4% found just once. The sequenced material came from synovial fluid, either unsorted or a sorted T cell fraction (not recorded which). The receptors come from a male donor with ankylosing spondylitis. CDR3s include the opening cysteine and the closing phenylalanine or tryptophan. D genes are given only for firm matches. The size entry is marked missing in some rows and otherwise reads once, few, many or a size class.

V	J	D	size	DNA	CDR3
TRBV28	TRBJ1-5	.	.	TGTGCCAGCAGGCTCGGAAGGCAGCCCCAGCATTTT	CASRLGRQPQHF
TRBV7-2	TRBJ1-2	.	.	TGTGCCAGCAGCCCGGCTTTGGGCTACACCTTC	CASSPALGYTF
TRBV28	TRBJ2-7	TRBD2	many	TGTGCCAGCAGTTTACCCCGCTTGGGAGGGAGGTACTTC	CASSLPRLGGRYF
TRBV20-1	TRBJ2-5	TRBD2	few	TGCAGTGCTAGGGCGGCTAGCGGGGATTTCGAGACCCAGTACTTC	CSARAASGDFETQYF
TRBV4-2	TRBJ2-5	.	many	TGTGCCAGCAGCCTTTTGGGGGGAGGTCAAGAGACCCAGTACTTC	CASSLLGGGQETQYF
TRBV4-3	TRBJ1-2	.	.	TGCGCCAGCAGCCCATACGCCGGTAACTATGGCTACACCTTC	CASSPYAGNYGYTF
TRBV4-3	TRBJ1-2	.	few	TGCGCCAGCAGCCGCCCCGGCGTCCGTCTCTATGGCTACACCTTC	CASSRPGVRLYGYTF
TRBV20-1	TRBJ2-2	.	.	TGCAGTGCTACAAAGGGACGGCTCACCGGGGAGCTGTTTTTT	CSATKGRLTGELFF
TRBV10-3	TRBJ2-6	.	many	TGTGCCATCAGTGAGACGGGGGCTGGGGCCAACGTCCTGACTTTC	CAISETGAGANVLTF
TRBV20-1	TRBJ2-1	.	many	TGCAGTGCTAGATTTACCGGGACACCGGACAATGAGCAGTTCTTC	CSARFTGTPDNEQFF
TRBV11-2	TRBJ2-1	TRBD2	many	TGTGCCAGCAGCTTAGGCAGCGGGGGGGGGTATGAGCAGTTCTTC	CASSLGSGGGYEQFF
TRBV7-2	TRBJ2-3	.	.	TGTGCCAGCAGCTTCTCAGGACCAGCGAGTACGCAGTATTTT	CASSFSGPASTQYF
TRBV7-2	TRBJ2-5	.	many	TGTGCCAGCAGCTCGAGGAGCAGCCAAGAGACCCAGTACTTC	CASSSRSSQETQYF
TRBV29-1	TRBJ2-5	.	.	TGCAGCGTTCGGACCGTCGGGACCCAGTACTTC	CSVRTVGTQYF
TRBV10-3	TRBJ2-7	.	.	TGTGCCATCAGTGAAAGCGGAGATTCCTACGAGCAGTACTTC	CAISESGDSYEQYF
TRBV20-1	TRBJ1-1	.	many	TGCAGTGCTGCGGGGAACACTGAAGCTTTCTTT	CSAAGNTEAFF
TRBV20-1	TRBJ2-5	.	many	TGCAGCCACAGAAATACAGGGTCCGAGACCCAGTACTTC	CSHRNTGSETQYF
TRBV20-1	TRBJ2-3	.	.	TGCAGTGCCCCGAACACCCGGGGGAAAGATACGCAGTATTTT	CSAPNTRGKDTQYF
TRBV12-3/TRBV12-4	TRBJ1-4	.	.	TGTGCCAGCAGTCCCGGTTCAACTAATGAAAAACTGTTTTTT	CASSPGSTNEKLFF
TRBV6-2/TRBV6-3	TRBJ2-2	.	.	TGTGCCAGCAGTTACGCCGACTACGGGGAGCTGTTTTTT	CASSYADYGELFF
TRBV28	TRBJ1-1	.	many	TGTGCCAGCAGCACAGGACGGGGGGCCGGTGAAGCTTTCTTT	CASSTGRGAGEAFF
TRBV25-1	TRBJ2-3	.	many	TGTGCCAGCAGTGTGGCAGGGGTTCAGGATACGCAGTATTTT	CASSVAGVQDTQYF